Listed here are 32 T cell receptor beta chains from one sample, sequenced in a study of tumor-infiltrating lymphocytes in primary liver carcinoma. The source material, about 20-30 mg of unsorted bulk tissue, was used to co-extract RNA and DNA. Total RNA (roughly 530 ng) served as template for TCR beta cDNA synthesis primed by a constant-region primer. Libraries for TCR beta were built through three nested multiplex PCR rounds, which together made up a slightly modified ARM-PCR procedure. The first two PCR rounds used TRBV1-TRBV30 primers with a Cbeta primer, around 10 cycles each. TCRdb used MiXCR to reprocess the multiplex PCR reads, holding one entry per CDR3 protein. The repertoire holds 120,000 or so distinct CDR3 sequences, with roughly 69% as singletons. Sequenced: liver tumor tissue from sampling region 1. Noted subset: tumor region T1, superior pole. The receptor source for this set is an older woman with primary liver carcinoma and hepatitis B virus infection.

In this sample, this clonotype turned up once. One end of the junction is discordant with germline, which a read error may explain. The V call is TRBV10-3, the J call TRBJ1-1; 7 bases match TRBD1. Germline assignment: CDR1 ENHRY and CDR2 SYGVKD. The CDR3 has 15 residues. The CDR3 here is CTISDAQQGNTEALF. The CDR3 coding sequence is TGTACCATCAGTGATGCTCAACAGGGGAACACTGAAGCTTTGTTT.

Comment on this clonotype: At one of its ends the junction is not consistent with the germline gene, which may arise from a read error. The chain combines TRBV11-2 with TRBJ2-2, with a possible D match to TRBD2 (5 bases). This CDR3 contains 15 residues. Per germline, CDR1 SGHAT and CDR2 FQNNGV. The CDR3 is CASSSPQGPTGELFF. The CDR3 region has the DNA TGCGCCAGCAGCTCTCCGCAAGGACCGACCGGGGAGCTGTTCTTT.

This clonotype was found many times. The chain carries TRBV6-5 and TRBJ2-6; D possibly corresponds to TRBD1 (6 bases). The CDR3 runs 17 residues. V lost 1 base, J lost 1 base, and 11 bases lay in between. In germline, CDR1 is MNHEY, CDR2 SVGAGI. The CDR3 DNA follows: TGTGCCAGCAGTTACTTTGGACAGCGATCTGGGGCCAACGTCCTGACTTTC. Residues: CASSYFGQRSGANVLTF.

Of note for this clonotype: A much bigger clone sits one base away, suggesting this may be a read error. The conserved phenylalanine or tryptophan is not found at the CDR3 terminus, so this likely reflects a read error. The chain couples TRBV4-1 to TRBJ2-7, with no clear D. Per the germline V gene, CDR1 is MGHRA and CDR2 is YSYEKL. V was trimmed by 0 bases and J by 4 bases, leaving 7 bases between them. This CDR3 has 13 amino acids. For the CDR3, the DNA is TGCGCCAGCAGCCAAGATGGTCTATACGAGCAGTACTTA. It codes for CASSQDGLYEQYL.

A word on this clonotype: The DNA is omitted, as the CDR3 cannot be located on it reliably, and the CDR3 follows TCRdb's listing. This chain connects TRBV11-2 to TRBJ1-2; the DNA was not used to check the table's D call, TRBD1. The germline V gene has CDR1 SGHAT and CDR2 FQNNGV. The CDR3 region is 13 residues in length, termini included. This CDR3 is CANRITGNYGCTF.

In its sample, this clonotype was seen a few times. The chain carries TRBV5-4 and TRBJ1-2; D unresolved. Germline V gene sequence: CDR1 SGHNT, CDR2 YYREEE (reference sequence). V shed 1 base and J shed 0 bases, with 4 bases lying between them. The length of the CDR3 is 13 residues. In nucleotides, the CDR3 is TGTGCCAGCAGCTTGAGGACTAACTATGGCTACACCTTC. This codes for CASSLRTNYGYTF.

This clonotype has only a few counts. The rearrangement joins TRBV28 to TRBJ2-2; D unresolved. This CDR3 is 13 amino acids long. The germline CDR1 and CDR2 sequences are MDHEN and SYDVKM. Trimming left V 7 bases short and J 2 bases short, with 8 bases between. DNA for the CDR3: TGTGCCAGCACCCGGGCCAACACCGGGGAGCTGTTTTTT. This sequence encodes CASTRANTGELFF.

Remarks on this clonotype: A junction boundary mismatches the germline segment, possibly from a read error. The chain has TRBV11-2 and TRBJ2-3; 9 bases are shared with TRBD1. CDR3 length equals 17 residues. CDR1 is SGHAT and CDR2 is FQNNGV in the germline V gene. CDR3 DNA sequence: TGTGTCAGCAGCTTAAAGGTTCGGACAGGGGTCATAGATACGCAGTATTTT. Protein product: CVSSLKVRTGVIDTQYF. Full variable domain (outside the CDR3, taken from reference TRBV11-2 and TRBJ2-3): EAGVAQSPRYKIIEKRQSVAFWCNPISGHATLYWYQQILGQGPKLLIQFQNNGVVDDSQLPKDRFSAERLKGVDSTLKIQPAKLEDSAVYLCVSSLKVRTGVIDTQYFGPGTRLTVL.

This clonotype was seen only once. An end of the junction differs from the germline gene, which may be a read error. Written as DNA, the CDR3 is TGTGCCAGCAGCTTAGTGGGTTATGGCTACATCTTC. Its protein product is CASSLVGYGYIF. This sequence joins TRBV11-2 and TRBJ1-2; D call uncertain. This CDR3 contains 12 residues. Germline assignment: CDR1 SGHAT and CDR2 FQNNGV.

With respect to this clonotype: The germline gene is not matched at one end of the junction; a read error may be the cause. The CDR3 reads CSLPGLGDDKETQYF. DNA for the CDR3: TGCAGCCTTCCTGGACTAGGGGATGATAAAGAGACCCAGTATTTC. The chain combines TRBV29-1 with TRBJ2-5; TRBD2 aligns across 7 bases. Germline CDR1 and CDR2: SQVTM and ANQGSEA. The CDR3 has 15 amino acids.

The CDR3 reads CATSERAVDEQYF. CDR3 nucleotide sequence: TGTGCCACCTCTGAGAGGGCTGTCGACGAGCAGTACTTC. This chain connects TRBV12-3 or TRBV12-4 to TRBJ2-7; maybe TRBD2 (5 bases). With 10 bases removed from V and 5 bases from J, the gap between germline ends came to 18 bases. The length of the CDR3 is 13 residues.

On this clonotype: A read error is possible here, since a much larger clone lies one base away. The chain combines TRBV7-8 with TRBJ1-5; a weak D match, TRBD1 (5 bases). This CDR3 has 17 residues. CDR1 SGHVS and CDR2 FQNEAQ come from the germline V gene. V lost 5 bases, J lost 1 base, and 18 bases lay in between. CDR3 coding DNA: TGTGCCAGCAGCGCCCTATTGGGGCGAGTGAGCAATCAGCCCCAGCATTTT. Translated: CASSALLGRVSNQPQHF.

This clonotype was detected only a few times. At one of its ends the junction is not consistent with the germline gene, which may arise from a read error. The chain recombines TRBV11-3 with TRBJ1-4; D not certain. This CDR3 spans 12 amino acids. CDR1 is SGHNT and CDR2 is YENEEA in the germline V gene. CDR3 region: CTSSPDWVQLFF. Here the CDR3 DNA reads TGTACCAGCAGCCCAGACTGGGTACAACTGTTTTTT.

This chain uses TRBV11-2 with TRBJ1-1; D remains ambiguous. Trimming removed 3 bases at V and 7 bases at J, with 12 bases between. CDR1 and CDR2 (germline): SGHAT, FQNNGV. The CDR3 is 13 amino acids. CDR3 coding DNA: TGTGCCAGCAGCTTCCGGGTGATGATTGAAGCTTTCTTT. As protein: CASSFRVMIEAFF.

Concerning this clonotype: This may be a read error, as it is one base from a much larger clone. The J gene is TRBJ1-6, the V gene TRBV29-1, with D possibly TRBD1 on 6 matching bases. The germline V and J ends were trimmed by 7 bases and 0 bases, with 19 bases remaining between them. Germline CDR1 reads SQVTM; CDR2 reads ANQGSEA. The CDR3 extends over 17 amino acids. The CDR3 bases are TGCAGCGGTAACCGGGACAAAAGGCGCTCCTATAATTCACCCCTCCACTTT. Protein product: CSGNRDKRRSYNSPLHF.

As to this clonotype: In this CDR3 the conserved last residue, phenylalanine or tryptophan, is missing, so a read error is likely. The chain is built from TRBV6-1 and TRBJ2-7; D unclear. The CDR3 totals 11 residues. Germline values: CDR1 MNHNS, CDR2 SASEGT. The CDR3 here is CATQKTYEQYL. The CDR3 DNA is TGTGCCACCCAGAAGACCTACGAACAGTACCTC.

This clonotype was counted ten times or more. The chain employs TRBV29-1 and TRBJ2-1; D might be TRBD1 or TRBD2, each matching 5 bases. Germline values: CDR1 SQVTM, CDR2 ANQGSEA. CDR3 size: 18 residues. Trimming removed 0 bases at V and 3 bases at J, with 21 bases between. CDR3 amino acids: CSVEDQGWGSVGYNEQFF. The DNA of the CDR3 is TGCAGCGTTGAAGATCAGGGATGGGGGAGCGTTGGCTACAATGAGCAGTTCTTC.

In regard to this clonotype: The CDR3 carries no conserved terminal phenylalanine or tryptophan, so it likely arises from a read error. The gene calls are TRBV11-2 and TRBJ1-2; no firm D call. CDR1 SGHAT and CDR2 FQNNGV come from the germline V gene. The CDR3 has 15 residues. The CDR3 coding sequence is TGTGCCAGCAGCCTAGAGAGTGCGGGTTACTATGACTACACCTTA. Amino acid sequence: CASSLESAGYYDYTL.

The V and J genes are TRBV11-2 and TRBJ1-1; a possible D gene is TRBD1 (6 bases). Trimming cost V 2 bases and J 4 bases, with 20 bases left between them. Germline V gene data show CDR1 as SGHAT and CDR2 as FQNNGV. The CDR3 length is 17 residues. Here the CDR3 DNA reads TGTGCCAGCAGCTTAAGTCGATTAGGACAGAGGTGCACTGAAGCTTTCTTT. Protein product: CASSLSRLGQRCTEAFF. The complete variable domain, with remaining parts taken from reference TRBV11-2 and TRBJ1-1, reads EAGVAQSPRYKIIEKRQSVAFWCNPISGHATLYWYQQILGQGPKLLIQFQNNGVVDDSQLPKDRFSAERLKGVDSTLKIQPAKLEDSAVYLCASSLSRLGQRCTEAFFGQGTRLTVV.

This clonotype was seen repeatedly, ten times or more. This chain links TRBV6-1 with TRBJ2-3; TRBD1 aligns across 8 bases. The CDR3 covers 14 residues. Trimming removed 4 bases from V and 1 base from J; junction bases left unmatched: 1. The germline V gene has CDR1 MNHNS and CDR2 SASEGT. In nucleotides, the CDR3 is TGTGCCAGCAGTGTGACAGGGGGCACAGATACGCAGTATTTT. Protein product: CASSVTGGTDTQYF.

Notes on this clonotype: At one end, the junction sequence differs from germline, possibly due to a read error. This chain uses TRBV4-1 with TRBJ2-6, with 7 bases fitting TRBD1. Germline assignment: CDR1 MGHRA and CDR2 YSYEKL. This CDR3 contains 18 residues. CDR3 bases: TGCGCCAGCAGCCAAGACGAGAGAGGGGGCGGAAGGGCCAACGTCCTGAATTTC. Amino acid sequence: CASSQDERGGGRANVLNF.

This clonotype has ten or more counts. This chain uses TRBV6-6 with TRBJ2-7; D may be TRBD1 (6 bases). The CDR3 is made up of 15 amino acids. V was trimmed by 5 bases and J by 0 bases, leaving 14 bases between them. Germline V gene lookup returns CDR1 MNHNY and CDR2 SVGAGI (reference sequence). CDR3 region: CASSDRDTGSYEQYF. The CDR3 DNA follows: TGTGCCAGCAGTGACCGGGACACGGGCTCCTACGAGCAGTACTTC.

This clonotype was recorded at least ten times. The chain uses TRBV6-5 and TRBJ2-7, with D possibly matching TRBD2 (5 bases). Trimming pared 0 bases from V and 5 bases from J, leaving 14 bases between. The germline V gene has CDR1 MNHEY and CDR2 SVGAGI. CDR3 length equals 15 residues. The CDR3 here is CASSYSDSASNEQYF. The DNA of the CDR3 is TGTGCCAGCAGTTACTCGGATTCAGCTAGCAACGAGCAGTACTTC.

The V call is TRBV28, the J call TRBJ2-7; TRBD1 aligns across 7 bases. The CDR3 runs 15 residues. Germline CDR1 and CDR2: MDHEN and SYDVKM. V shed 5 bases, J shed 0 bases, and the junction held 7 bases outside the gene matches. The CDR3 coding sequence is TGTGCCAGCAGTCCTCCCAGGACAGGCTCCTACGAGCAGTACTTC. This codes for CASSPPRTGSYEQYF.

As regards this clonotype: Sequence at one end of the junction differs from germline and may be a read error. The chain couples TRBV4-1 to TRBJ2-3; 10 bases line up with TRBD1. Looked up from germline, CDR1 is MGHRA and CDR2 is YSYEKL. The CDR3 length is 17 residues. The DNA for the CDR3 is TGCGCCAGTAGCCTTACTCGGGACAGGGGTATCACAGATACGCAGTATTTT. Its translation: CASSLTRDRGITDTQYF.

About this clonotype itself: The CDR3 does not end in the conserved phenylalanine or tryptophan, so this is likely a read error. The chain recombines TRBV28 with TRBJ1-2; TRBD1 agrees at 7 bases. This CDR3 is built from 13 residues. Germline assignment: CDR1 MDHEN and CDR2 SYDVKM. The junction had 7 bases not matched to a gene; V was cut back by 3 bases and J by 9 bases. CDR3 DNA: TGTGCCAGCAGTTTTCGACAGGGTGTTCGCTACACCCTC. Translated, it gives CASSFRQGVRYTL.

Worth noting for this clonotype: This may stem from a read error, because a much larger clone lies one nucleotide away. The gene calls are TRBV12-3 or TRBV12-4 and TRBJ2-3; D call uncertain. Trimming took 2 bases from V and 14 from J, leaving 14 bases between them. This CDR3 is 12 amino acids long. This CDR3 reads CASSLKDGRGYF. The CDR3 coding sequence is TGTGCCAGCAGTTTAAAGGACGGGCGAGGGTATTTT.

This clonotype was detected once. This is likely a read error, given that the CDR3 carries no conserved phenylalanine or tryptophan at its end. The chain has TRBV11-3 and TRBJ2-1; 15 nucleotides line up with TRBD2. There are 19 residues in the CDR3. Germline V gene lookup returns CDR1 SGHNT and CDR2 YENEEA. This chain's CDR3 is CTSSAGQGGLAGGFDEQFS. DNA for the CDR3: TGTACCAGCAGCGCCGGACAGGGGGGACTAGCGGGAGGATTCGATGAGCAGTTCTCC.

The chain is built from TRBV28 and TRBJ2-3; D perhaps matches TRBD2 (6 bases). Germline CDR1 is MDHEN and CDR2 is SYDVKM. Trimming left V 6 bases short and J 5 bases short, with 18 bases between. This CDR3 has 15 residues. The CDR3 region is CASSGGGPGIDTQYF. CDR3 nucleotides: TGTGCCAGCAGCGGAGGAGGGCCGGGCATAGATACGCAGTATTTT.

Details on this clonotype: A read error may explain this, as a much larger clone is one base away. The chain links TRBV4-1 to TRBJ2-1; D not resolved. CDR3 length: 17 amino acids. Germline-derived CDR1 and CDR2 are MGHRA and YSYEKL. Trimming left V 2 bases short and J 4 bases short, with 18 bases between. The chain's CDR3 is CASSQRTGSAFYNEQFF. The DNA of the CDR3 is TGCGCCAGCAGCCAACGGACGGGCTCGGCTTTTTACAATGAGCAGTTCTTC.

For this clonotype: A much larger clone is a single base away; this may be a read error. The chain couples TRBV6-1 to TRBJ1-1; TRBD1 agrees at 7 bases. Per the germline V gene, CDR1 is MNHNS and CDR2 is SASEGT. CDR3 length: 12 amino acids. The CDR3 loop reads CVNDRVGAEAFF. The CDR3 DNA follows: TGTGTCAATGACAGGGTCGGGGCTGAAGCTTTCTTT.

Notes on this clonotype: A much larger clone lies one base from this, so it may be a read error. This rearrangement joins TRBV4-1 to TRBJ2-7; D is undetermined. Germline CDR1 MGHRA, CDR2 YSYEKL. This CDR3 comprises 14 residues. The V end lost 6 bases, the J end lost 0 bases, and 12 bases lay between the germline ends. DNA of the CDR3: TGCGCCAGCAGACCCATAAGGAGCTCCTACGAGCAGTACTTC. It is translated as CASRPIRSSYEQYF.